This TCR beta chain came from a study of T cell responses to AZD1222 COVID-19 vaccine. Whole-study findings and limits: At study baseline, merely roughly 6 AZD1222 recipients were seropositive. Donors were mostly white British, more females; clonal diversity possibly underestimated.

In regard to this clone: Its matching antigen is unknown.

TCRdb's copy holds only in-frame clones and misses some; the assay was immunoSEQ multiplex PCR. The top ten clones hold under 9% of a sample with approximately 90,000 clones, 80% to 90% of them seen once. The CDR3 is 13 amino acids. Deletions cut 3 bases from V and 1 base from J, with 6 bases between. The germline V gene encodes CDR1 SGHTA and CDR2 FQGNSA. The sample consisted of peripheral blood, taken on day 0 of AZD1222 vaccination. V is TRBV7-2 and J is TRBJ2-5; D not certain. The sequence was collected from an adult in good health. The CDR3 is CASSFGFQETQYF. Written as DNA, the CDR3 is TGTGCCAGCAGCTTTGGGTTCCAAGAGACCCAGTACTTC.